The rows below give T cell receptor beta chains drawn from one sample of a study of blood T cell repertoires in COVID-19. Data came from immunoSEQ multiplex PCR; TCRdb stores just in-frame clones and leaves some out. The sample records some 120,000 clones, approximately 80% being singletons. What was sequenced was peripheral blood. The receptors here all came from a woman aged 55-69 years with acute or convalescent COVID-19. Each CDR3 is given with its conserved first and last residue. The D gene is left open where the match is weak. Clone size is not always given. Where it is, it says once, few, many or a class for expanded clones.

J gene | D gene | clone size | V gene | CDR3 DNA | CDR3 protein
TRBJ1-1 | TRBD1 | few | TRBV10-3 | TGTGCCATCAGTGTTTTCTCGGGACAGAGGTCTGTCACTGAAGCTTTCTTT | CAISVFSGQRSVTEAFF
TRBJ1-6 | TRBD1 | few | TRBV30 | TGTGCCTGGAGTTCCTATCAGGGGGCGACTTCACCCCTCCACTTT | CAWSSYQGATSPLHF
TRBJ2-6 | TRBD1 | once | TRBV18 | TGTGCCAGCTCACCACCGAACAGGGGGCCCAACTCTGGGGCCAACGTCCTGACTTTC | CASSPPNRGPNSGANVLTF
TRBJ1-4 | TRBD1 | NA | TRBV5-1 | TGCGCCAGCAGCTCGACAGGGGGTGATGAAAAACTGTTTTTT | CASSSTGGDEKLFF
TRBJ1-2 | NA | NA | TRBV19 | TGTGCCAGCCGCGGGGAGGGGTTAGGCTATGGCTACACCTTC | CASRGEGLGYGYTF
TRBJ1-5 | NA | NA | TRBV30 | TGTGCCTGGAGTGTCCTAACAGGGCGAAATCAGCCCCAGCATTTT | CAWSVLTGRNQPQHF
TRBJ1-1 | TRBD1 | NA | TRBV29-1 | TGCAGCGTTGAGACAGGGGTACTGAACACTGAAGCTTTCTTT | CSVETGVLNTEAFF
TRBJ2-3 | NA | NA | TRBV19 | TGTGCCAGTAGTATAGAGGGGTACAAGAAGGGGGGGCACACGCAGTATTTT | CASSIEGYKKGGHTQYF
TRBJ1-5 | NA | few | TRBV28 | TGTGCCAGCAGTTTCAAAGGTCGGGGGCCCCAGCATTTT | CASSFKGRGPQHF
TRBJ1-6 | TRBD1 | NA | TRBV2 | TGTGCCAGCAGGGGGACAGGGTATAATTCACCCCTCCACTTT | CASRGTGYNSPLHF
TRBJ1-2 | NA | NA | TRBV5-4 | TGTGCCAGCAGCCCGTCTGGGCAGGGGATATATGGCTACACCTTC | CASSPSGQGIYGYTF
TRBJ1-5 | NA | NA | TRBV25-1 | TGTGCCAGCAGTGGGTGGGAGAATCAGCCCCAGCATTTT | CASSGWENQPQHF
TRBJ2-3 | NA | NA | TRBV24-1 | TGTGCCTGTAGCGGGCGGGGGCCCCCGACAGATACGCAGTATTTT | CACSGRGPPTDTQYF
TRBJ2-1 | TRBD1 | NA | TRBV6-5 | TGTGCCAGCACCGGACAGGGCTACAATGAGCAGTTCTTC | CASTGQGYNEQFF
TRBJ2-7 | NA | NA | TRBV3-1/TRBV3-2 | TGTGCCAGCAGCGAAGGGACGGTCGGGGTTTACGAGCAGTACTTC | CASSEGTVGVYEQYF
TRBJ1-1 | NA | NA | TRBV7-8 | TGTGCCAGCAGTAGACAGCCGAACACTGAAGCTTTCTTT | CASSRQPNTEAFF
TRBJ1-6 | NA | once | TRBV6-5 | TGTGCCAGCAGTTACTCAGGGACAAGGAATAATTCACCCCTCCACTTT | CASSYSGTRNNSPLHF
TRBJ1-3 | NA | once | TRBV7-9 | TGTGCCAGCAGGGCAGGGGCTGGAAACACCATATATTTT | CASRAGAGNTIYF
TRBJ2-7 | NA | NA | TRBV18 | TGTGCCAGCTCATCCGGGACTGACGTTTACGAGCAGTACTTC | CASSSGTDVYEQYF
TRBJ1-5 | NA | few | TRBV4-1 | TGCGCCAGCAGCCCTTTACAGGGAGGGCCAACCTATAGCAATCAGCCCCAGCATTTT | CASSPLQGGPTYSNQPQHF
TRBJ2-3 | NA | NA | TRBV28 | TGTGCCCGTAATCGACATCGGTTCACAGATACGCAGTATTTT | CARNRHRFTDTQYF
TRBJ2-1 | NA | NA | TRBV7-3 | TGTGCCAGCAGCTTAAGGGGGGACGACTACAATGAGCAGTTCTTC | CASSLRGDDYNEQFF
TRBJ2-2 | NA | NA | TRBV30 | TGTGCCTGGAACAGGGGCAGGGGGGTCGGGGAGCTGTTTTTT | CAWNRGRGVGELFF
TRBJ1-1 | NA | NA | TRBV4-2 | TGTGCCAGCAGCCAAACGGTCTCCTCTCGGGACACTGAAGCTTTCTTT | CASSQTVSSRDTEAFF
TRBJ1-6 | TRBD1 | NA | TRBV5-1 | TGCGCCAGCAGTCCGGGACAGTTCATTTCACCCCTCCACTTT | CASSPGQFISPLHF
TRBJ1-2 | NA | NA | TRBV29-1 | TGCAGCGCCACGGGGGTATGGGGCTACACCTTC | CSATGVWGYTF
TRBJ1-1 | TRBD1 | NA | TRBV2 | TGTGCCAGCAGTATACAGGGGAAGGGGAACACTGAAGCTTTCTTT | CASSIQGKGNTEAFF
TRBJ1-6 | TRBD1 | NA | TRBV19 | TGTGCCAGTAGCTACAGGGGGCGAGACTATAATTCACCCCTCCACTTT | CASSYRGRDYNSPLHF
TRBJ1-5 | TRBD1 | NA | TRBV7-2 | TGTGCCAGCAGCCTAAGGACAGGGAAGATTAGCAATCAGCCCCAGCATTTT | CASSLRTGKISNQPQHF
TRBJ2-2 | TRBD1 | NA | TRBV28 | TGTGCCAGCAGCACTACAGGGGGCGCGGGCGGGGAGCTGTTTTTT | CASSTTGGAGGELFF
TRBJ1-4 | NA | NA | TRBV9 | TGTGCCAGCAGCGTCGGGATCTTAACAACTAATGAAAAACTGTTTTTT | CASSVGILTTNEKLFF
TRBJ1-2 | NA | NA | TRBV6-5 | TGTGCCAGCAGTTACGAGCGCCCCACCACCTATGGCTACACCTTC | CASSYERPTTYGYTF
TRBJ2-3 | NA | NA | TRBV4-2 | TGTGCCAGCAGCCAAGACGGGCTTGGGGCCACAGATACGCAGTATTTT | CASSQDGLGATDTQYF
TRBJ1-5 | NA | few | TRBV13 | TGTGCCAGCAGCTACAGATTCCAGCCCCAGCATTTT | CASSYRFQPQHF
TRBJ1-1 | TRBD1 | NA | TRBV7-8 | TGTGCCAGCAGCCGGACAGGGGCCACTGAAGCTTTCTTT | CASSRTGATEAFF
TRBJ1-5 | NA | NA | TRBV5-6 | TGTGCCAGCAGCTTCTGGAGGCAGCCCCAGCATTTT | CASSFWRQPQHF
TRBJ1-1 | NA | many | TRBV6-5 | TGTGCCAGCAGTTTGACGCGCAGGGCGAACACTGAAGCTTTCTTT | CASSLTRRANTEAFF
TRBJ1-2 | TRBD1 | NA | TRBV5-8 | TGTGCCAGCAGCCCGCCGACAGGGGGAAACTATGGCTACACCTTC | CASSPPTGGNYGYTF
TRBJ1-4 | TRBD1 | NA | TRBV7-2 | TGTGCCAGCAGCTTAGAGGCAGGGGGCGGGGGAAAACTGTTTTTT | CASSLEAGGGGKLFF
TRBJ1-2 | NA | NA | TRBV19 | TGTGCCAGTAGTATGGCTGGGGCAGGGACTAACTACCACTATGGCTACACCTTC | CASSMAGAGTNYHYGYTF
TRBJ1-6 | NA | NA | TRBV5-4 | TGTGCCAGCAGCTTGGGTCGGTCTGGGGCCGATAATTCACCCCTCCACTTT | CASSLGRSGADNSPLHF
TRBJ1-2 | NA | NA | TRBV20-1 | TGCAGTGGCTTTCATGAGGGTGGCTACACCTTC | CSGFHEGGYTF
TRBJ1-4 | NA | NA | TRBV5-1 | TGCGCCAGCAGCTCGCAGGGGCTTAATGAAAAACTGTTTTTT | CASSSQGLNEKLFF
TRBJ1-1 | NA | few | TRBV20-1 | TGCAGTGCTAGTAGGGCAGGGGAAGTTGAAGCTTTCTTT | CSASRAGEVEAFF